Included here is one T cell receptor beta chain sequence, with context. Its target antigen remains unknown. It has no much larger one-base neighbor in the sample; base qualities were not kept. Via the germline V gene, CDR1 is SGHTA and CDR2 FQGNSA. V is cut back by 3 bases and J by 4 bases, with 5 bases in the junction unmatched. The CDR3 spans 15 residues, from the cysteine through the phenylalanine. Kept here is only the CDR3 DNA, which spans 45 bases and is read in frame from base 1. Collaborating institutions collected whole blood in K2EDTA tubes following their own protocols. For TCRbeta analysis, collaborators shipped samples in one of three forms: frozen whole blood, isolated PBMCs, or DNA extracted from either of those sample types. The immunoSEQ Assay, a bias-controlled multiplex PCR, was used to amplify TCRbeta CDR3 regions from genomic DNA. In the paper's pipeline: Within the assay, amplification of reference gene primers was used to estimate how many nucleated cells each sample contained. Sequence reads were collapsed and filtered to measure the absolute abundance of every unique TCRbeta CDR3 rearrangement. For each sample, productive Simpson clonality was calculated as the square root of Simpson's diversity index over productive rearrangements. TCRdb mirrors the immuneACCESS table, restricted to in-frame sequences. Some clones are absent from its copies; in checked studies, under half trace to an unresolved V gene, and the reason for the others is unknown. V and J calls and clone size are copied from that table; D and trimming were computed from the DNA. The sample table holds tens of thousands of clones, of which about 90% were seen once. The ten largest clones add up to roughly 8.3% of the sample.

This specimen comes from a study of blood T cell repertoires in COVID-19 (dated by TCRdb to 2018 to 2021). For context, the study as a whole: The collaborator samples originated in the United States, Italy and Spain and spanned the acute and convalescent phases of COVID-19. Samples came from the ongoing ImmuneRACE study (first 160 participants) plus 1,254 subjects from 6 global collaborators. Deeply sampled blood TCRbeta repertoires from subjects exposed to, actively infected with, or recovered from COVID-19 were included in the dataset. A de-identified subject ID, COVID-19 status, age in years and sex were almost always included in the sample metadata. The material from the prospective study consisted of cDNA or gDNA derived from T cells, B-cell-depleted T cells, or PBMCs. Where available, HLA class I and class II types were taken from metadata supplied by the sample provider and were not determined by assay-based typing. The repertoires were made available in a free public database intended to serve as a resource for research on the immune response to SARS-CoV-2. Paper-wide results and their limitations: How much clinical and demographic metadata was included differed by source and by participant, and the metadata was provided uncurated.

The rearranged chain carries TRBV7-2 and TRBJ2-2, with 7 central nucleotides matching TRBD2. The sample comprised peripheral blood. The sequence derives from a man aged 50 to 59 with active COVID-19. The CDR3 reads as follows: CASSFGLAVTGELFF. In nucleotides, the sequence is TGTGCCAGCAGCTTTGGGCTAGCGGTCACCGGGGAGCTGTTTTTT.